This T cell receptor (beta chain) appears in the sequencing data of a study of PD-1 blockade in classical Hodgkin lymphoma. In regard to this clone: Its antigen is as yet unknown.

There was relapse after autologous stem cell transplantation in every patient, and there was variation in brentuximab vedotin exposure. Best responses fell into complete response, partial response or progressive disease. The study's findings and limits: Individuals initiating nivolumab under 1 year after ASCT were excluded. Newly diagnosed patients were reported to exhibit reduced baseline TCR diversity relative to healthy donors. Patients with a complete response exhibited baseline diversity comparable to newly diagnosed patients.

Between the trimmed V and J ends, which lost 5 bases and 5 bases, there was a span of 16 bases. The CDR3 length is 15 residues. Germline CDR1 MDHEN, CDR2 SYDVKM. Clones were read by immunoSEQ multiplex PCR, and TCRdb kept only the in-frame ones, dropping some. The sample includes 20,000 to 30,000 clones, more than 60% of them seen just once. The sample in question was peripheral blood mononuclear cells (PBMCs), obtained before the second cycle of nivolumab. The receptor was derived from a human donor with classical Hodgkin lymphoma. The chain recombines TRBV28 with TRBJ2-1, with a weak D call TRBD1 (6 bases). The CDR3 is CASSLTGQFNNEQFF. CDR3 bases: TGTGCCAGCAGTCTTACCGGACAGTTTAACAATGAGCAGTTCTTC.